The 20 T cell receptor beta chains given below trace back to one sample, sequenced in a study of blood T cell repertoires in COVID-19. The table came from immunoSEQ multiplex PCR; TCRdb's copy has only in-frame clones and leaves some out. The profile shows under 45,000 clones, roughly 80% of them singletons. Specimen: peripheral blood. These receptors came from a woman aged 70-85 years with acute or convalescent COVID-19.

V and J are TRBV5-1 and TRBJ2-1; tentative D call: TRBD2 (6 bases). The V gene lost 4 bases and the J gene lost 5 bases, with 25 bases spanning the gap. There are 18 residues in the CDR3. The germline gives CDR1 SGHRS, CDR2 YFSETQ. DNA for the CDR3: TGCGCCAGCAGCCATGGGCCCCTTGAAGCGGGCTTCGACAATGAGCAGTTCTTC. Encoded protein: CASSHGPLEAGFDNEQFF. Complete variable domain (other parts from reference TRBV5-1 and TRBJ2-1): KAGVTQTPRYLIKTRGQQVTLSCSPISGHRSVSWYQQTPGQGLQFLFEYFSETQRNKGNFPGRFSGRQFSNSRSEMNVSTLELGDSALYLCASSHGPLEAGFDNEQFFGPGTRLTVL.

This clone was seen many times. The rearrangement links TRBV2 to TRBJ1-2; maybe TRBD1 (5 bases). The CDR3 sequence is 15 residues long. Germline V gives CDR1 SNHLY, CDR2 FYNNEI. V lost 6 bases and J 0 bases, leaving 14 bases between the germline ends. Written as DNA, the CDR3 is TGTGCCAGCAGCGGAATGGACAAAGCTAACTATGGCTACACCTTC. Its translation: CASSGMDKANYGYTF.

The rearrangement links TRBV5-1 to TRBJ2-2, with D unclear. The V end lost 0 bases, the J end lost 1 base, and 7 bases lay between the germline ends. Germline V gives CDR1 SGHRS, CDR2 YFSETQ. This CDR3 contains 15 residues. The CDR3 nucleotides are TGCGCCAGCAGCTTGGACAGCAGGAACACCGGGGAGCTGTTTTTT. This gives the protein CASSLDSRNTGELFF.

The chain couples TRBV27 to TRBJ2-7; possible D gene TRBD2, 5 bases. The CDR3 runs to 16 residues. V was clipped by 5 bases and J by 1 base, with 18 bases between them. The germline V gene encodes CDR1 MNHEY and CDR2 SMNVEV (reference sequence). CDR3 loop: CASSAVRADKSYEQYF. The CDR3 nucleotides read TGTGCCAGCAGTGCTGTGCGGGCTGATAAATCCTACGAGCAGTACTTC.

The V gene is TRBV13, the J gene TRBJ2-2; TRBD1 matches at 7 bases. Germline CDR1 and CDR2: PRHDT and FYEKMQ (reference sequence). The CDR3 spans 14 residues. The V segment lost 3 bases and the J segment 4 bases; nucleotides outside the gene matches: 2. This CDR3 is CASSLNRGTGELFF. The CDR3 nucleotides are TGTGCCAGCAGCTTGAACAGGGGCACCGGGGAGCTGTTTTTT.

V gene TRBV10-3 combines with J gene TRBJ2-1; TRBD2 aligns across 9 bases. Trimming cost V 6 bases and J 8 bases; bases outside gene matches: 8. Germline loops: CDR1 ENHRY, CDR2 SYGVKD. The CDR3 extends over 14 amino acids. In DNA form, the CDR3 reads TGTGCCATCAGGAGTCTAGCGGGAAGCGATGAGCAGTTCTTC. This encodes CAIRSLAGSDEQFF.

In nucleotides, the CDR3 is TGTGCCAGCTCATCGACCGGGACTAGCGGGGAGCAGTACTTC. This gives the protein CASSSTGTSGEQYF. The V and J genes are TRBV18 and TRBJ2-7, with 12 bases lining up with TRBD2. The V gene end was trimmed by 5 bases and the J gene end by 7 bases; junction bases not matched to a gene: 6. Germline-derived CDR1 and CDR2 are KGHSH and LQKENI. CDR3 size: 14 residues.

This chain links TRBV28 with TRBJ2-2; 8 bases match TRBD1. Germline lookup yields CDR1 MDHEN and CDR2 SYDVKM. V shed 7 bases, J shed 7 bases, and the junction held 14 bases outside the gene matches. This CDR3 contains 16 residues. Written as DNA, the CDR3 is TGTGCCAGCAACCCGGGGACAGGTTTTTTCTACGGGGAGCTGTTTTTT. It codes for CASNPGTGFFYGELFF.

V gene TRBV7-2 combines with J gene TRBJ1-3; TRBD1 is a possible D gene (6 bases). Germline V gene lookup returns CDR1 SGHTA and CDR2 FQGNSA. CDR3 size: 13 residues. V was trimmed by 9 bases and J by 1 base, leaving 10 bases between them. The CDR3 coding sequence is TGTGCCAGGAGCAGGGGATCTGGAAACACCATATATTTT. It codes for CARSRGSGNTIYF.

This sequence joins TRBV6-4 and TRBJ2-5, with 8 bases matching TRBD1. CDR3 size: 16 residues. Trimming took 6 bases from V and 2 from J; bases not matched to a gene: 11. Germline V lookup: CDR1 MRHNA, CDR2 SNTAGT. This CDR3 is CASRTTGARYQETQYF. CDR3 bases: TGTGCCAGCAGGACGACAGGGGCGAGGTATCAAGAGACCCAGTACTTC.

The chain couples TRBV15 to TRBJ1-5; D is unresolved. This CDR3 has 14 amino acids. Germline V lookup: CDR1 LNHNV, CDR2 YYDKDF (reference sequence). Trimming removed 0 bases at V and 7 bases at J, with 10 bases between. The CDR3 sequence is CATSRDGGYQPQHF. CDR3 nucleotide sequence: TGTGCCACCAGCAGAGATGGAGGTTACCAGCCCCAGCATTTT.

The CDR3 nucleotides read TGTGCCAGCAGCGCTGCGAAAGCGCATAACTATGGCTACACCTTC. Its translation: CASSAAKAHNYGYTF. The chain is built from TRBV6-2 or TRBV6-3 and TRBJ1-2, with no clear D. The CDR3 is 15 residues long. The V and J ends lost 6 bases and 1 base respectively, with 15 bases between them. Germline CDR1 and CDR2: MNHEY and SVGEGT.

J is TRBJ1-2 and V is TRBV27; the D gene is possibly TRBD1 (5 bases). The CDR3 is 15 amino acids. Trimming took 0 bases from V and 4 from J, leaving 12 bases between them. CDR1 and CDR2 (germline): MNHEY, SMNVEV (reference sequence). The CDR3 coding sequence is TGTGCCAGCAGTTTATCGATACAGGCCCGCTATGGCTACACCTTC. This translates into CASSLSIQARYGYTF.

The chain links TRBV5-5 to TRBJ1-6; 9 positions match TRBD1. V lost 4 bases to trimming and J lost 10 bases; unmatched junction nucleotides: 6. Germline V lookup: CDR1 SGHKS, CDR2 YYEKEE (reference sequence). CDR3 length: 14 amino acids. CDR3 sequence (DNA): TGTGCCAGCAGCCGACAGGGGGAAGGCTCACCCCTCCACTTT. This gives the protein CASSRQGEGSPLHF.

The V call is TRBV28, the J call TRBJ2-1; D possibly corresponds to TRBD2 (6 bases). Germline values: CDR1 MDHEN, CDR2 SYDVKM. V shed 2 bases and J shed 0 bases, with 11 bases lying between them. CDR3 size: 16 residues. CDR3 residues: CASSLLATSSYNEQFF. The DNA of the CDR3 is TGTGCCAGCAGTTTACTAGCGACTAGCTCCTACAATGAGCAGTTCTTC.

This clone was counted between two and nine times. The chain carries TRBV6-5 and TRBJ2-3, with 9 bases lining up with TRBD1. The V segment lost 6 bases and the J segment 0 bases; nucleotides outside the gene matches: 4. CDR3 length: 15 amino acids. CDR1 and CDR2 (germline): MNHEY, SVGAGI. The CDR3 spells CASRPQGASTDTQYF. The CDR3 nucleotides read TGTGCCAGCAGACCACAGGGGGCAAGCACAGATACGCAGTATTTT.

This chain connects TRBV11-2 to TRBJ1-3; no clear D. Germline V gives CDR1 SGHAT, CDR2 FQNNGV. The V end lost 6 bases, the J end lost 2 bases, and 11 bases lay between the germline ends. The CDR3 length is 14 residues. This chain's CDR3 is CASRGGGAGNTIYF. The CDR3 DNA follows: TGTGCCAGCAGGGGTGGTGGAGCTGGAAACACCATATATTTT.

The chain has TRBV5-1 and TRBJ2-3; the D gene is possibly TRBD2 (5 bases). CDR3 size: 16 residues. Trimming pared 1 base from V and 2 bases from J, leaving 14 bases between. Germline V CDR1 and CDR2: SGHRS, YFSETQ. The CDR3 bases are TGCGCCAGCAGCTTGATGCCTAGCTCCCCCACAGATACGCAGTATTTT. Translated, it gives CASSLMPSSPTDTQYF. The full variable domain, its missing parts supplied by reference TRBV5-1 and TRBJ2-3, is KAGVTQTPRYLIKTRGQQVTLSCSPISGHRSVSWYQQTPGQGLQFLFEYFSETQRNKGNFPGRFSGRQFSNSRSEMNVSTLELGDSALYLCASSLMPSSPTDTQYFGPGTRLTVL.

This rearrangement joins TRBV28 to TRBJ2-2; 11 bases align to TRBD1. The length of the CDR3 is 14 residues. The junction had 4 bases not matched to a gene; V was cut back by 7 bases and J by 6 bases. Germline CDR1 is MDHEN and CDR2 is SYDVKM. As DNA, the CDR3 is TGTGCCAGCATCCCGGGACAGGGGGCCGGGGAGCTGTTTTTT. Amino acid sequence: CASIPGQGAGELFF.

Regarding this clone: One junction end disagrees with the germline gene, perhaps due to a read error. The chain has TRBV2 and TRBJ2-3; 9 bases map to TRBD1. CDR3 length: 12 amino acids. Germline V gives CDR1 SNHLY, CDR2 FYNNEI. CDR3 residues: CASSERDRDLGF. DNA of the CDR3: TGTGCCAGCAGTGAACGGGACAGGGATCTGGGTTTT. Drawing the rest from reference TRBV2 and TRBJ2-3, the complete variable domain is EPEVTQTPSHQVTQMGQEVILRCVPISNHLYFYWYRQILGQKVEFLVSFYNNEISEKSEIFDDQFSVERPDGSNFTLKIRSTKLEDSAMYFCASSERDRDLGFGPGTRLTVL.